What follows is one TCR beta chain and its context. Its antigen remains unknown. The data were taken from a study of shared clonotypes between healthy human individuals. Study-level results: Sampling used blood alone; tissue repertoires probably differ.

Sequencing was performed with immunoSEQ multiplex PCR; in TCRdb, only in-frame clones are kept and a portion is missing. The data show about 480,000 clones, 75% to 80% seen once. CDR3 length equals 14 residues. Germline CDR1 and CDR2: SGHNT and YYREEE (reference sequence). V was trimmed by 4 bases and J by 6 bases, leaving 13 bases between them. The clonotype was recovered from a woman between 35 and 50 years old in good health. Some clones in this sample may be carry-over from other donors' samples. The chain carries TRBV5-4 and TRBJ1-4; a possible D gene is TRBD1 (5 bases). The sequencing input was PBMCs. The CDR3 region is CASSTDSRDEKLFF. The CDR3 DNA follows: TGTGCCAGCAGCACCGACAGTCGCGATGAAAAACTGTTTTTT.